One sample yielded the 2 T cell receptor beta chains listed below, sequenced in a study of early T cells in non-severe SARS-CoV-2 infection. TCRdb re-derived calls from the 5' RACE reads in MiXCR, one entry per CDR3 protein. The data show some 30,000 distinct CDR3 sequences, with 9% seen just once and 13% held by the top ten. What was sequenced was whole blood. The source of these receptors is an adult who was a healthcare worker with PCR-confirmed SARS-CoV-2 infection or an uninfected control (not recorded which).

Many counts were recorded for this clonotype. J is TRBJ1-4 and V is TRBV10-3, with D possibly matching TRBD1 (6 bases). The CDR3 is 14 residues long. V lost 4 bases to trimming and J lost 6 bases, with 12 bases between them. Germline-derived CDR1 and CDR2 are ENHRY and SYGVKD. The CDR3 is CAISGDKGDEKLFF. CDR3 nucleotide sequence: TGTGCCATCAGTGGGGACAAAGGGGATGAAAAACTGTTTTTT.

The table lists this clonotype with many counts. The CDR3 DNA is TGCAGCGTTGAGGTGAACACTGAAGCTTTCTTT. The encoded protein is CSVEVNTEAFF. This sequence joins TRBV29-1 and TRBJ1-1, with D hard to call. Trimming shortened V by 3 bases and J by 0 bases, and 2 bases separated the two germline ends. In germline, CDR1 is SQVTM, CDR2 ANQGSEA. The CDR3 has 11 amino acids.